The 10 T cell receptor beta chains below come from one sample, sequenced in a study of CD8+ T cells in alopecia areata. The authors sorted pooled cutaneous lymph node cells using CD4, CD8alpha, NKG2D, NKG2ACE and other markers. Extracted RNA was reverse transcribed, and the resulting cDNA served as sequencing template. Only in-frame clones appear in the TCRdb table, and some are missing; sequencing was by immunoSEQ multiplex PCR. The data show over 250,000 clones, with none appearing a single time. Sequencing was done on a sample of CD4+ T cells sorted from a lymph node. These receptor sequences come from a C3H/HeJ mouse with alopecia areata. Strain haplotype (MHC): H2-k.

There are a few counts of this clone. These gene names are mouse names. From the germline J gene comes the end of the CDR3, since the read stops 4 residues before it. The chain recombines TRBV1 with TRBJ2-4, with D tentatively TRBD2 (6 bases). The CDR3 is 14 residues long. Germline CDR1 and CDR2: NSQYPW and LRSPGD (reference sequence). CDR3 DNA (partial): TGCACCTGCAGTGCAGATCGGACTGCCAAC. This sequence encodes CTCSADRTAN. The whole CDR3 sequence reads CTCSADRTANTLYF.

With regard to this clone: Gene names are mouse gene names. Distinct nucleotide sequences in the sample also encode this CDR3. The CDR3 loop is CASGDVQGAGSDYTF. CDR3 DNA (partial): TGTGCCAGCGGTGATGTGCAGGGGGCTGGCTCC. The chain uses TRBV13-2 and TRBJ1-2, with 8 bases identical to TRBD1. Sequencing ends 4 residues short of the CDR3 end; the germline J gene provides the rest. This CDR3 region has 15 residues. From germline, CDR1 is NNHNN and CDR2 SYGAGS (reference sequence). Trimming cost V 0 bases and J 4 bases; bases outside gene matches: 5.

This clone has just a few counts. The germline and genes are mouse ones. Read data end 4 residues before the CDR3 end; the end is taken from the germline J gene. V gene TRBV1 combines with J gene TRBJ2-1; 7 bases map to TRBD1. With V trimmed by 4 bases and J by 0 bases, 3 bases remained unmatched. CDR3 length: 15 residues. The germline gives CDR1 NSQYPW, CDR2 LRSPGD (reference sequence). The covered CDR3 bases are TGCACCTGCAGTGGTCGACAGGGTAACTATGCT. This encodes CTCSGRQGNYA. The entire CDR3 sequence reads CTCSGRQGNYAEQFF. Full variable domain (remainder filled in from reference TRBV1 and TRBJ2-1): VTLLEQNPRWRLVPRGQAVNLRCILKNSQYPWMSWYQQDLQKQLQWLFTLRSPGDKEVKSLPGADYLATRVTDTELRLQVANMSQGRTLYCTCSGRQGNYAEQFFGPGTRLTVL.

This clone was counted only a few times. The listed genes are named as in mouse. The read comes to an end 4 residues before the CDR3 does, leaving the germline J gene to fill in the end. The identical CDR3 is also encoded by other nucleotide sequences in the sample. The rearrangement links TRBV17 to TRBJ2-4, with D perhaps TRBD2 (6 bases). CDR1 is MNHDT and CDR2 is YYDKIL in the germline V gene. This CDR3 has 14 residues. Trimming removed 3 bases at V and 0 bases at J, with 7 bases between. CDR3 loop: CASSRWGSQNTLYF. The DNA read from the CDR3 is TGTGCTAGCAGTAGGTGGGGGAGTCAAAAC. The full variable domain, completed using reference TRBV17 and TRBJ2-4, is DTTVKQNPRYKLARVGKPVNLICSQTMNHDTMYWYQKKPNQAPKLLLFYYDKILNREADTFEKFQSSRPNNSFCSLYIGSAGLEYSAMYLCASSRWGSQNTLYFGAGTRLSVL.

This clone has a handful of counts. Mouse gene names and germline throughout. The CDR3 end is not reached by the read, which stops 4 residues before it; the germline J gene fills it in. V gene TRBV13-2 combines with J gene TRBJ2-7, with TRBD2 identical over 10 bases. V lost 1 base, J lost 3 bases, and 4 bases stayed unmatched. Germline CDR1 NNHNN, CDR2 SYGAGS (reference sequence). CDR3 size: 15 residues. The DNA read from the CDR3 is TGTGCCAGCGGTGATATTCACTGGGGGGGCTAT. This translates into CASGDIHWGGY. The whole CDR3 is CASGDIHWGGYEQYF.

This clone has just a few counts. Gene names refer to mouse genes. Read coverage stops 3 residues before the CDR3 terminus; the germline J gene supplies the remainder. J is TRBJ1-6 and V is TRBV31; 10 bases align to TRBD1. TRBJ1-6 is an ORF for which the function is uncertain. CDR1 GKSSPN and CDR2 SITVG come from the germline V gene. The ends lost 5 bases at V and 6 bases at J; junction bases unmatched: 4. The CDR3 runs 14 residues. The DNA read from the CDR3 is TGTGCCTGGTCCGGGACAGGGGTTAATTCGCCC. Residues: CAWSGTGVNSP. The CDR3 reads in full as CAWSGTGVNSPLYF.

This clone was seen more than once but under ten times. Germline and genes here are mouse. The read gets to within 4 residues of the CDR3 end, and the germline J gene fills in the rest. Additional DNA sequences in this sample encode the identical CDR3. This chain links TRBV13-1 with TRBJ1-2, with 12 positions matching TRBD1. The CDR3 loop spans 14 amino acids. Germline CDR1 and CDR2: NSHNY and SYGAGN. The V gene end was trimmed by 5 bases and the J gene end by 3 bases; junction bases not matched to a gene: 2. The covered CDR3 bases are TGTGCCAGCAGCGGGACAGGGGGCGACTCC. It specifies CASSGTGGDS. In full, the CDR3 is CASSGTGGDSDYTF.

This clone has more than one count but fewer than ten. Mouse gene names apply. The read finishes 4 residues shy of the CDR3 end, and the germline J gene is used to complete it. The same CDR3 arises from other DNA sequences in this sample as well. J is TRBJ2-3 and V is TRBV14; the match to TRBD1 covers 8 bases. This CDR3 is 15 amino acids long. The trim removed 0 bases at V and 1 base at J, leaving 1 base unmatched. The germline V gene encodes CDR1 SGHDT and CDR2 FRDEAV. The CDR3 loop is CASSFWGQGAETLYF. The part of the CDR3 DNA that was read is TGTGCCAGCAGTTTCTGGGGACAGGGTGCAGAA.

This clone came up a few times. The gene symbols are mouse symbols. The CDR3 extends 4 residues past the end of the read, so its final part is completed from the germline J gene. The chain is built from TRBV5 and TRBJ2-3; 9 bases fit TRBD2. Germline CDR1 is LGHNA and CDR2 is YNLKQL (reference sequence). The CDR3 is 14 amino acids. The CDR3 here is CASSQEGLGETLYF. The part of the CDR3 DNA that was read is TGTGCCAGCAGCCAAGAGGGACTGGGAGAA.

On this clone itself: Germline and genes here are mouse. The read stops 3 residues short of the end of the CDR3; the missing end is completed from the germline J gene. V is TRBV1 and J is TRBJ1-6, with 9 nucleotides matching TRBD1. TRBJ1-6 is marked as an open reading frame, function uncertain. CDR3 size: 15 residues. CDR1 is NSQYPW and CDR2 is LRSPGD in the germline V gene (reference sequence). Trimming at V came to 6 bases and at J to 3 bases, leaving 3 bases not matched to a gene. CDR3 DNA (partial): TGCACCTGCAGGGCGACAGGGGGCTATAATTCGCCC. It yields the protein CTCRATGGYNSP. The whole CDR3 is CTCRATGGYNSPLYF.